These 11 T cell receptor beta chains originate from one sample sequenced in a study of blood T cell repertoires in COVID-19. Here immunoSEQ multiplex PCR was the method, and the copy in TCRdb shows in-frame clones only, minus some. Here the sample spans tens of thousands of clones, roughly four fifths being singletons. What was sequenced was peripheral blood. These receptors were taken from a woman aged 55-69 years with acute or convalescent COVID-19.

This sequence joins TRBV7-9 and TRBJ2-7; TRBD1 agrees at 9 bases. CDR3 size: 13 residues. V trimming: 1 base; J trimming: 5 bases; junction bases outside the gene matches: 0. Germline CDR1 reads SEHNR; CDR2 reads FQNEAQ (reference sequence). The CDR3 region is CASSLGTGDEQYF. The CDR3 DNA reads TGTGCCAGCAGCTTAGGGACAGGGGACGAGCAGTACTTC. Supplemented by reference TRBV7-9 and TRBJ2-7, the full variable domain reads DTGVSQNPRHKITKRGQNVTFRCDPISEHNRLYWYRQTLGQGPEFLTYFQNEAQLEKSRLLSDRFSAERPKGSFSTLEIQRTEQGDSAMYLCASSLGTGDEQYFGPGTRLTVT.

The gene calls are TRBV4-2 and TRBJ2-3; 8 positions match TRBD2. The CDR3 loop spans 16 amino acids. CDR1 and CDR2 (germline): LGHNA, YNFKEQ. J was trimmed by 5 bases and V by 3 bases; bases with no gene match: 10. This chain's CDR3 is CASSHDERGPLDTQYF. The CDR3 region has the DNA TGTGCCAGCAGCCACGACGAGCGGGGGCCTCTAGATACGCAGTATTTT.

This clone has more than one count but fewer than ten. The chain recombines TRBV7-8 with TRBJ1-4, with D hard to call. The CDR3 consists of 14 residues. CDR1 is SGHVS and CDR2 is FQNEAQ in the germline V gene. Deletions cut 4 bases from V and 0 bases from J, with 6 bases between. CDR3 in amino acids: CASSYRATNEKLFF. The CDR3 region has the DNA TGTGCCAGCAGCTACAGAGCAACTAATGAAAAACTGTTTTTT.

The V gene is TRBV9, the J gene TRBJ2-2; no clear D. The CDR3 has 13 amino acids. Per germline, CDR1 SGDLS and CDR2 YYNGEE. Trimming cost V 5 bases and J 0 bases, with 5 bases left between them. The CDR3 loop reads CASSPANTGELFF. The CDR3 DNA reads TGTGCCAGCAGTCCTGCGAACACCGGGGAGCTGTTTTTT.

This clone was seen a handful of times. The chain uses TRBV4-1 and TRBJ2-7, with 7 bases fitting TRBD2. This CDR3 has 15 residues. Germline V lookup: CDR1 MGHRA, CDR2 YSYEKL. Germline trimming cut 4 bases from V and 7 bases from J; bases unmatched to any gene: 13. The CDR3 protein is CASSPTPIGGGEQYF. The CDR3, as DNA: TGCGCCAGCAGCCCCACCCCAATCGGCGGGGGAGAGCAGTACTTC.

The CDR3 is CASSHLRRGLAGGGEQFF. The CDR3 DNA reads TGTGCCAGCAGCCACCTTAGAAGGGGACTAGCGGGAGGTGGTGAGCAGTTCTTC. The chain combines TRBV3-1 (or the pseudogene TRBV3-2) with TRBJ2-1, with 15 bases identical to TRBD2. CDR3 size: 18 residues. V lost 3 bases, J lost 9 bases, and 12 bases stayed unmatched. Germline CDR1 LGHDT, CDR2 YNNKEL (reference sequence).

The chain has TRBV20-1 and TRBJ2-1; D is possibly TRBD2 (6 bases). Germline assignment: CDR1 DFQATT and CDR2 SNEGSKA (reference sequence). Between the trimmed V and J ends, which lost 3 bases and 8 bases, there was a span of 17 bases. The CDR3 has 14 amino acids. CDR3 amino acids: CSASKGLIRDEQFF. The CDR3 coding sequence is TGCAGTGCTAGTAAGGGACTGATTAGGGATGAGCAGTTCTTC.

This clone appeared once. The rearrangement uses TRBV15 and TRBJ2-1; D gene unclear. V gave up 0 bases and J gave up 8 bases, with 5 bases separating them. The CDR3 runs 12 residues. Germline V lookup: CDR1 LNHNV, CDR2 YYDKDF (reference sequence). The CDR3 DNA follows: TGTGCCACCAGCAGAGACAACTATGAGCAGTTCTTC. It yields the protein CATSRDNYEQFF. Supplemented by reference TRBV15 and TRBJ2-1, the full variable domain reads DAMVIQNPRYQVTQFGKPVTLSCSQTLNHNVMYWYQQKSSQAPKLLFHYYDKDFNNEADTPDNFQSRRPNTSFCFLDIRSPGLGDTAMYLCATSRDNYEQFFGPGTRLTVL.

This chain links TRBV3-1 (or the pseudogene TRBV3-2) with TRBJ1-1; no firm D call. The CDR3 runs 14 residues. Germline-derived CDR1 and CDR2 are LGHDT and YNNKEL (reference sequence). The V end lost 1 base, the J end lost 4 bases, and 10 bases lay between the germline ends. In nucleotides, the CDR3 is TGTGCCAGCAGCCAAGTAGCAGCGGGCACTGAAGCTTTCTTT. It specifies CASSQVAAGTEAFF.

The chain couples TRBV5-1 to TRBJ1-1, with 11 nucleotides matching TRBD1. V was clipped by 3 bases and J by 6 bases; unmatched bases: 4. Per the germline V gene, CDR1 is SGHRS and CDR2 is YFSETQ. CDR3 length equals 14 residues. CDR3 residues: CASSYGQGASEAFF. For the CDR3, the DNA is TGCGCCAGCAGCTACGGACAGGGGGCGTCTGAAGCTTTCTTT.

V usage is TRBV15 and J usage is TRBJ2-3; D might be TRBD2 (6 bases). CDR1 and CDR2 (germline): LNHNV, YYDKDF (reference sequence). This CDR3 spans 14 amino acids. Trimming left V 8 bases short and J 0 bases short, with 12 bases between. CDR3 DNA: TGTGCCACCTCCCCTAGCGTAAGCACAGATACGCAGTATTTT. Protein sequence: CATSPSVSTDTQYF.